Listed below are T cell receptor beta chains from one sample, sequenced in a study of cytomegalovirus exposure and HLA in healthy donors. Only in-frame clones appear in the TCRdb table, and some are missing; sequencing was by immunoSEQ multiplex PCR. The data hold about 210,000 clones, with about 85% observed a single time. Input material: PBMCs. The receptors derive from a male donor in good health and CMV-seropositive. CDR3s include the opening cysteine and the closing phenylalanine or tryptophan. D genes are given only for firm matches. Clone size is given for some rows only: seen once, a few or many times, or a class if the clone is expanded.

J gene: TRBJ2-7
V gene: TRBV4-1
D gene: TRBD2
clone size: .
CDR3 DNA: TGCGCCAGCAGCCAACCGGGACTAGCGGAGCAGTACTTC
CDR3 protein: CASSQPGLAEQYF

J gene: TRBJ1-3
V gene: TRBV6-1
D gene: .
clone size: .
CDR3 DNA: TGTGCCAGCAGTGAACGGGGGGGAAACACCATATATTTT
CDR3 protein: CASSERGGNTIYF

J gene: TRBJ2-1
V gene: TRBV19
D gene: .
clone size: .
CDR3 DNA: TGTGCCTGCGCGCTGCGGAGAGGCAATGAGCAGTTCTTC
CDR3 protein: CACALRRGNEQFF

J gene: TRBJ2-5
V gene: TRBV6-5
D gene: TRBD2
clone size: .
CDR3 DNA: TGTGCCAGCAGGATTACTAGCGGGAGAGAGACCCAGTACTTC
CDR3 protein: CASRITSGRETQYF

J gene: TRBJ2-7
V gene: TRBV4-2
D gene: TRBD2
clone size: .
CDR3 DNA: TGTGCCAGCAGCCAAGTTATTAGCGGGAGGTACGAGCAGTACTTC
CDR3 protein: CASSQVISGRYEQYF

J gene: TRBJ2-7
V gene: TRBV6-1
D gene: .
clone size: few
CDR3 DNA: TGTGCCAGCACTCAGGACGAGCAGTACTTC
CDR3 protein: CASTQDEQYF

J gene: TRBJ2-1
V gene: TRBV19
D gene: TRBD2
clone size: .
CDR3 DNA: TGTGCCAGTAGTCGTCCACTAGCGGGAGTCGATGAGCAGTTCTTC
CDR3 protein: CASSRPLAGVDEQFF

J gene: TRBJ2-7
V gene: TRBV15
D gene: .
clone size: few
CDR3 DNA: TGTGCCACCAGCAGAGACCTCTACGAGCAGTACTTC
CDR3 protein: CATSRDLYEQYF

J gene: TRBJ2-3
V gene: TRBV9
D gene: .
clone size: .
CDR3 DNA: TGTGCCAGCAGCGTAGCCTCGGGTCTGCAGGGCTTCACAGATACGCAGTATTTT
CDR3 protein: CASSVASGLQGFTDTQYF

J gene: TRBJ2-2
V gene: TRBV6-5
D gene: .
clone size: .
CDR3 DNA: TGTGCCAGCAGTAACCCCACTGGGGAGCTGTTTTTT
CDR3 protein: CASSNPTGELFF

J gene: TRBJ2-1
V gene: TRBV11-3
D gene: TRBD2
clone size: .
CDR3 DNA: TGTGCCAGCAGCTTAAGCGGGAGAAAGGGATCCAATGAGCAGTTCTTC
CDR3 protein: CASSLSGRKGSNEQFF

J gene: TRBJ1-1
V gene: TRBV29-1
D gene: .
clone size: .
CDR3 DNA: TGCAGCGGTCGACGGGAGAACACTGAAGCTTTCTTT
CDR3 protein: CSGRRENTEAFF

J gene: TRBJ1-1
V gene: TRBV6-5
D gene: TRBD1
clone size: once
CDR3 DNA: TGTGCCAGCGGTCGGCAGGGGGCCTCTGAAGCTTTCTTT
CDR3 protein: CASGRQGASEAFF

J gene: TRBJ2-2
V gene: TRBV7-2
D gene: TRBD2
clone size: .
CDR3 DNA: TGTGCCAGCAGCTTAGGGTCGACTAGCTGGAACACCGGGGAGCTGTTTTTT
CDR3 protein: CASSLGSTSWNTGELFF

J gene: TRBJ2-1
V gene: TRBV7-9
D gene: TRBD1
clone size: .
CDR3 DNA: TGTTCCAGCAGACACGCGGACAGGGGGCGCGTTAATGAGCAGTTCTTC
CDR3 protein: CSSRHADRGRVNEQFF

J gene: TRBJ1-5
V gene: TRBV7-2
D gene: .
clone size: .
CDR3 DNA: TGTGCCAGCAGCTTAGGCGGGTCCAGCAATCAGCCCCAGCATTTT
CDR3 protein: CASSLGGSSNQPQHF

J gene: TRBJ2-5
V gene: TRBV6-5
D gene: TRBD1
clone size: .
CDR3 DNA: TGTGCCACCGCGCCCGGGACAGGGAGAGAGACCCAGTACTTC
CDR3 protein: CATAPGTGRETQYF

J gene: TRBJ2-7
V gene: TRBV28
D gene: TRBD1
clone size: .
CDR3 DNA: TGTGCCAGCAGTCCCCCCAGGGACAGGCCATCCTACGAGCAGTACTTC
CDR3 protein: CASSPPRDRPSYEQYF

J gene: TRBJ2-7
V gene: TRBV9
D gene: TRBD2
clone size: few
CDR3 DNA: TGTGCCAGCAGCGTAGATGGGACTAGGAGGTACGAGCAGTACTTC
CDR3 protein: CASSVDGTRRYEQYF

J gene: TRBJ1-2
V gene: TRBV7-8
D gene: TRBD1
clone size: .
CDR3 DNA: TGTGCCAGCAGCCTCGGGACAGACTATGGCTACACCTTC
CDR3 protein: CASSLGTDYGYTF

J gene: TRBJ1-2
V gene: TRBV19
D gene: TRBD1
clone size: once
CDR3 DNA: TGTGCCAGTAGTCTCCAGGACAGGGATGGCTACACCTTC
CDR3 protein: CASSLQDRDGYTF

J gene: TRBJ1-2
V gene: TRBV7-9
D gene: .
clone size: .
CDR3 DNA: TGTGCCAGCAGCCCAAGGGCAACGGCCGGGGAGTATGGCTACACCTTC
CDR3 protein: CASSPRATAGEYGYTF

J gene: TRBJ1-4
V gene: TRBV4-1
D gene: TRBD1
clone size: .
CDR3 DNA: TGCGCCAGCAGCCAGGGACAGGGGGCGGCTAATGAAAAACTGTTTTTT
CDR3 protein: CASSQGQGAANEKLFF

J gene: TRBJ1-6
V gene: TRBV6-5
D gene: TRBD1
clone size: .
CDR3 DNA: TGTGCCAGCAGATATGAGGGGGCAGGTAATTCACCCCTCCACTTT
CDR3 protein: CASRYEGAGNSPLHF

J gene: TRBJ2-1
V gene: TRBV30
D gene: .
clone size: few
CDR3 DNA: TGTGCCTGGACGAAGAGAAAGCGCCCAAGCTCCTACAATGAGCAGTTCTTC
CDR3 protein: CAWTKRKRPSSYNEQFF

J gene: TRBJ1-3
V gene: TRBV11-2
D gene: .
clone size: few
CDR3 DNA: TGTGCCAGCAGCTCGCCACTTGCCCTCTCTGGAAACACCATATATTTT
CDR3 protein: CASSSPLALSGNTIYF

J gene: TRBJ2-1
V gene: TRBV6-4
D gene: TRBD2
clone size: .
CDR3 DNA: TGTGCCAGCAGTGCGCTAGGACTAGCGGGAGGGTACAATGAGCAGTTCTTC
CDR3 protein: CASSALGLAGGYNEQFF

J gene: TRBJ2-1
V gene: TRBV6-5
D gene: TRBD1
clone size: .
CDR3 DNA: TGTGCCAGCAGCCAACCTGGGACAGGTACAAATGAGCAGTTCTTC
CDR3 protein: CASSQPGTGTNEQFF

J gene: TRBJ2-7
V gene: TRBV5-1
D gene: .
clone size: .
CDR3 DNA: TGCGCCAGCAGTTTAAGCGCCCGTTCCTACGAGCAGTACTTC
CDR3 protein: CASSLSARSYEQYF

J gene: TRBJ1-6
V gene: TRBV29-1
D gene: .
clone size: .
CDR3 DNA: TGCAGCGTTGCGGCGGGCATGGGGTCACCCCTCCACTTT
CDR3 protein: CSVAAGMGSPLHF

J gene: TRBJ2-5
V gene: TRBV6-6
D gene: .
clone size: few
CDR3 DNA: TGTGCCAGCAGTTCCCCCCAGTTGGAGACCCAGTACTTC
CDR3 protein: CASSSPQLETQYF

J gene: TRBJ1-1
V gene: TRBV7-8
D gene: .
clone size: .
CDR3 DNA: TGTGCCAGTAGAGCGGGAGCTTCAAACACTGAAGCTTTCTTT
CDR3 protein: CASRAGASNTEAFF

J gene: TRBJ1-2
V gene: TRBV5-5
D gene: .
clone size: .
CDR3 DNA: TGTGCCAGCAGCTTGATGGAGGTGGGATATGGCTACACCTTC
CDR3 protein: CASSLMEVGYGYTF

J gene: TRBJ2-1
V gene: TRBV7-3
D gene: .
clone size: few
CDR3 DNA: TGTGCCAGCAGCTTTTATAGTCGTGAGCAGTTCTTC
CDR3 protein: CASSFYSREQFF

J gene: TRBJ2-4
V gene: TRBV18
D gene: TRBD2
clone size: .
CDR3 DNA: TGTGCCAGCTCGCAAGCGGGAGGGCCAGGGGACATTCAGTACTTC
CDR3 protein: CASSQAGGPGDIQYF

J gene: TRBJ2-3
V gene: TRBV4-1
D gene: TRBD2
clone size: .
CDR3 DNA: TGCGCCAGCAGCCATGTGCGGGGGGGCTGGAGCACAGATACGCAGTATTTT
CDR3 protein: CASSHVRGGWSTDTQYF

J gene: TRBJ2-1
V gene: TRBV11-2
D gene: TRBD2
clone size: .
CDR3 DNA: TGTGCCAGCTCAGGGACTAGCTCCTACAATGAGCAGTTCTTC
CDR3 protein: CASSGTSSYNEQFF

J gene: TRBJ2-7
V gene: TRBV7-9
D gene: TRBD2
clone size: .
CDR3 DNA: TGTGCCAGCAGCGAGACCGGGACTAGCGGATCATTC
CDR3 protein: CASSETGTSGSF

J gene: TRBJ2-1
V gene: TRBV14
D gene: TRBD2
clone size: .
CDR3 DNA: TGTGCCAGCAGCCCCGTAGCGGGAGGGTCCAATGAGCAGTTCTTC
CDR3 protein: CASSPVAGGSNEQFF

J gene: TRBJ2-7
V gene: TRBV11-2
D gene: .
clone size: .
CDR3 DNA: TGTGCCAGCAGCTTTGGGGCAGGGGCCGACGAGCAGTACTTC
CDR3 protein: CASSFGAGADEQYF